Reported below is one TCR beta chain. The sample belongs to a study of blood T cell repertoires in COVID-19. About the research overall: Acute and convalescent COVID-19 samples came from the United States, Italy and Spain.

As processed by the authors: Researchers report that nucleated cell counts were estimated from reference gene primer amplification. The assay was immunoSEQ multiplex PCR, and TCRdb's table has in-frame clones only and misses some. V, J and clone size are those of that table, while D and trimming were read from the DNA. The table includes under 200,000 clones, roughly 83% detected once. V shed 9 bases and J 0 bases; nucleotides not matched to a gene: 4. In germline, CDR1 is KGHDR, CDR2 SFDVKD. The CDR3 totals 13 residues. The chain joins TRBV24-1 to TRBJ2-7; TRBD1 aligns across 7 bases. Sequencing used peripheral blood. The receptor was derived from a human donor in a cohort sampled during active COVID-19. Here the CDR3 DNA reads TGTGCCACCCGGGACAGTGACTCCTACGAGCAGTACTTC. It yields the protein CATRDSDSYEQYF.